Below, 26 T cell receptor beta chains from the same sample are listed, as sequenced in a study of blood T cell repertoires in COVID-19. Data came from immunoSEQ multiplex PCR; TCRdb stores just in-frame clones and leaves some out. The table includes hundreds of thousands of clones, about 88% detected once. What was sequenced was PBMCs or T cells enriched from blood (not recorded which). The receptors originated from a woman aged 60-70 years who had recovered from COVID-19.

The CDR3 protein is CASSQVGGSSYNEQFF. The CDR3 DNA reads TGTGCCAGCAGCCAAGTGGGGGGAAGCTCCTACAATGAGCAGTTCTTC. The chain couples TRBV14 to TRBJ2-1; weak D call: TRBD2 (6 bases). Germline CDR1 SGHDN, CDR2 FVKESK. V shed 1 base and J shed 0 bases, with 10 bases lying between them. CDR3 size: 16 residues.

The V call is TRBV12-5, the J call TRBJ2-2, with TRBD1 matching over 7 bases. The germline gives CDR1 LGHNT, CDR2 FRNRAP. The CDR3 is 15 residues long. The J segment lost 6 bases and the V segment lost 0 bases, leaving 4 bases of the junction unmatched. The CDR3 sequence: CASGLVQGGAGELFF. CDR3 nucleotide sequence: TGTGCTAGTGGTTTGGTACAAGGGGGCGCCGGGGAGCTGTTTTTT.

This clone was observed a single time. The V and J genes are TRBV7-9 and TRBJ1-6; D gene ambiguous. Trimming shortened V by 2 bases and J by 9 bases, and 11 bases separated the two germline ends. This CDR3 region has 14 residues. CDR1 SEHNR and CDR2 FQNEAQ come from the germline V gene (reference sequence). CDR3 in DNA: TGTGCCAGCAGCTTACTGGGAGAGGGTTCACCCCTCCACTTT. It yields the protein CASSLLGEGSPLHF.

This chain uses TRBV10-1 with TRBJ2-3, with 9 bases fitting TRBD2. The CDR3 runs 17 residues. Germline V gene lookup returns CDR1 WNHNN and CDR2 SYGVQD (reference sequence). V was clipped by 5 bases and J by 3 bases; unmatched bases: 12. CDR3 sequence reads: CASSRRADSGGTDTQYF. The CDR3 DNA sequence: TGCGCCAGCAGTCGGCGAGCTGATAGCGGGGGAACAGATACGCAGTATTTT.

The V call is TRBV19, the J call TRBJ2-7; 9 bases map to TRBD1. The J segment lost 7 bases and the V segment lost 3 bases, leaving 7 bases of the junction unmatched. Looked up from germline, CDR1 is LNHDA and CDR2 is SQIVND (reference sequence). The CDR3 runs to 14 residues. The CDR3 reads CASSMRTGAWEQYF. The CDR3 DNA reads TGTGCCAGTAGTATGAGGACAGGGGCATGGGAGCAGTACTTC.

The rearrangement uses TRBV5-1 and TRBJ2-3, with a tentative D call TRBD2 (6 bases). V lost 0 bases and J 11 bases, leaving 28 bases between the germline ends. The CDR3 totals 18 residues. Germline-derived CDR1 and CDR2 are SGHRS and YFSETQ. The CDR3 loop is CASSLVPLEGTVSGMQYF. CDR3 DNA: TGCGCCAGCAGCTTGGTACCTCTGGAGGGGACTGTATCTGGAATGCAGTATTTT.

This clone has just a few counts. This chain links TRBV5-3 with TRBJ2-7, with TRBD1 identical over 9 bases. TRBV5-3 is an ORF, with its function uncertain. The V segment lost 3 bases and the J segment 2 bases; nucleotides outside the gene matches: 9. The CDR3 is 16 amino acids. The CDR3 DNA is TGTGCCAGAAGCTCGCCACAGGGGGCTGGAACCTACGAGCAGTACTTC. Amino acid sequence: CARSSPQGAGTYEQYF.

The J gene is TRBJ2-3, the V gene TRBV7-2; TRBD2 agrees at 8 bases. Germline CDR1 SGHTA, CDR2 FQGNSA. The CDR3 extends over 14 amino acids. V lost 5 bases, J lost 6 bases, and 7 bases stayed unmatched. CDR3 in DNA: TGTGCCAGCAGCCTGGAAATAGCGGGGGATACGCAGTATTTT. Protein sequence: CASSLEIAGDTQYF.

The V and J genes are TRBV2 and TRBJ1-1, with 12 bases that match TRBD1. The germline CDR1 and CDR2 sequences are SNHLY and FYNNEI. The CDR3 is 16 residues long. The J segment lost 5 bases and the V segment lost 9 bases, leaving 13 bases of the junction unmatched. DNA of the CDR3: TGTGCCAGTCAAACCGGGACAGGGGGCTTTAAGACTGAAGCTTTCTTT. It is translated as CASQTGTGGFKTEAFF.

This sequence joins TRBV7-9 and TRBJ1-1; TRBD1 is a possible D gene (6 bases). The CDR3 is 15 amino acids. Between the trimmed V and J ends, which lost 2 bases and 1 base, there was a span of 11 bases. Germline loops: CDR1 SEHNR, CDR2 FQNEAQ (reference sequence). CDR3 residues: CASSLRAGANTEAFF. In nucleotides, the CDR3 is TGTGCCAGCAGCTTAAGGGCAGGGGCGAACACTGAAGCTTTCTTT.

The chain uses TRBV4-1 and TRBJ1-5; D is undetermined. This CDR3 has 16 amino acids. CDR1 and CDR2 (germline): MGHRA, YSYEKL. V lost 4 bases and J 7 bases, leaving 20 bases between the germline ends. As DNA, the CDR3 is TGCGCCAGCAGCCCCGAACGAAACCGGCGAGCGCAGCCCCAGCATTTT. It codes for CASSPERNRRAQPQHF.

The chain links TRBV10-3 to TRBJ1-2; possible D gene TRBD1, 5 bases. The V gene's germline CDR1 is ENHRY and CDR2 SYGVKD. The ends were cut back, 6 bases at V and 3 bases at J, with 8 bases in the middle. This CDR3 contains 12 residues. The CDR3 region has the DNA TGTGCCATCAGCGACAGTGACTATGGCTACACCTTC. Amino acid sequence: CAISDSDYGYTF.

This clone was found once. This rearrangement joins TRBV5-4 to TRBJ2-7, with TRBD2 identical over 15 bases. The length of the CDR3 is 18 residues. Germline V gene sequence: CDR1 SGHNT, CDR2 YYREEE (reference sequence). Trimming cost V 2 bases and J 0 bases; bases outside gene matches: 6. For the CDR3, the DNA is TGTGCCAGCAGCTTCGGGACTAGCGGGGGGCCCAGCTCCTACGAGCAGTACGTC. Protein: CASSFGTSGGPSSYEQYV.

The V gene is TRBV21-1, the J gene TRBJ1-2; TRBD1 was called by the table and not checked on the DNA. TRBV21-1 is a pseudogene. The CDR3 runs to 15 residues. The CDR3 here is CASSKQGTANYGYTF. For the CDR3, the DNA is TGTGCCAGCAGCAAACAGGGGACAGCTAACTATGGCTACACCTTC.

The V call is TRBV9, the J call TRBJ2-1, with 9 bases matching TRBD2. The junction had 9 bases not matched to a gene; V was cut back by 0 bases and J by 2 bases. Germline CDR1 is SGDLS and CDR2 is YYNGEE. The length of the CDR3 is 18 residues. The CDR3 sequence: CASSVVGVSGGPYNEQFF. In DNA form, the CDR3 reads TGTGCCAGCAGCGTAGTAGGAGTTAGCGGGGGCCCCTACAATGAGCAGTTCTTC.

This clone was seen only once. CDR3 in DNA: TGTGCCAGCAGTTACGCGGACAGGTGGTACGCTGAAGCTTTCTTT. It codes for CASSYADRWYAEAFF. The gene calls are TRBV6-5 and TRBJ1-1, with TRBD1 matching over 7 bases. The germline CDR1 and CDR2 sequences are MNHEY and SVGAGI. This CDR3 is 15 amino acids long. Trimming cost V 2 bases and J 6 bases; bases outside gene matches: 9.

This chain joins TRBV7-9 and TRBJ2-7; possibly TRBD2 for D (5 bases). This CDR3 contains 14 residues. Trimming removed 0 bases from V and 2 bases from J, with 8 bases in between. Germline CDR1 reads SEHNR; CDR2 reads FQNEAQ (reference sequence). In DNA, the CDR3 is TGTGCCAGCAGCTTAGCCTCCGGGACCTACGAGCAGTACTTC. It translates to CASSLASGTYEQYF.

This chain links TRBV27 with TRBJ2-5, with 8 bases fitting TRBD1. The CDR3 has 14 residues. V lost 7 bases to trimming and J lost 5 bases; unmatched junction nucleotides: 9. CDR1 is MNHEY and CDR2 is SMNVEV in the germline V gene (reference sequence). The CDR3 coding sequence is TGTGCCAGCATGCCCGGGACAGGTTTGGAGACCCAGTACTTC. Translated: CASMPGTGLETQYF.

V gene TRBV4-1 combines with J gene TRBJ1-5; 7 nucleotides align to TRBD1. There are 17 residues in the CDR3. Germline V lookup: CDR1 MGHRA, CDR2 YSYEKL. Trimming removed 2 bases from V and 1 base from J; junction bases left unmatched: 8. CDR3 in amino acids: CASSQILPGQSNQPQHF. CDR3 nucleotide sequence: TGCGCCAGCAGCCAAATACTCCCGGGACAGAGCAATCAGCCCCAGCATTTT.

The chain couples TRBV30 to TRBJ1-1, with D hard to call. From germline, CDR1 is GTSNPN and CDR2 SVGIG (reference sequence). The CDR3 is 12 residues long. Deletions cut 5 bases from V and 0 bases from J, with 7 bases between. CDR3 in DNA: TGTGCCTGGCGTGCAGTGAACACTGAAGCTTTCTTT. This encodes CAWRAVNTEAFF.

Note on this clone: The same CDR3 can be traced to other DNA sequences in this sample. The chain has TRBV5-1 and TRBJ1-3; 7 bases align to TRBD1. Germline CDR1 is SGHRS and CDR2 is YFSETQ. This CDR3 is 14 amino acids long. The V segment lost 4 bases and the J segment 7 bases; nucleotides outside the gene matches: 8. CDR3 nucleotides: TGCGCCAGCAGCCCAGGACAGGCGGGCAACACCATATATTTT. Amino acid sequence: CASSPGQAGNTIYF. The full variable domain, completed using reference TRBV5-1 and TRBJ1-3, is KAGVTQTPRYLIKTRGQQVTLSCSPISGHRSVSWYQQTPGQGLQFLFEYFSETQRNKGNFPGRFSGRQFSNSRSEMNVSTLELGDSALYLCASSPGQAGNTIYFGEGSWLTVV.

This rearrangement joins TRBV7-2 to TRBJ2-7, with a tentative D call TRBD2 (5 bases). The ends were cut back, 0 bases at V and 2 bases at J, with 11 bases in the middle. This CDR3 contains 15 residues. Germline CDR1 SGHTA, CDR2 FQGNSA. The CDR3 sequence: CASSLASGVTYEQYV. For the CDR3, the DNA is TGTGCCAGCAGCTTAGCTTCCGGGGTTACCTACGAGCAGTACGTC.

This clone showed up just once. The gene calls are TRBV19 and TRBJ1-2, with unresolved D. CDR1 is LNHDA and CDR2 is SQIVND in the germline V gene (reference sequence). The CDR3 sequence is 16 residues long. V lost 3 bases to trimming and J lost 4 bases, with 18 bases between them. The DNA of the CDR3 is TGTGCCAGTAGTATCGGTCCCCCGCCAAAGCCCTATGGCTACACCTTC. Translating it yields CASSIGPPPKPYGYTF.

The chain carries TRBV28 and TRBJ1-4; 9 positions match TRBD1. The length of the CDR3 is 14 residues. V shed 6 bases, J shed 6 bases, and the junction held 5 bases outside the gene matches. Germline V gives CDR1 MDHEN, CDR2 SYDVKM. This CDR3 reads CASSLTGGYEKLFF. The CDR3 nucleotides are TGTGCCAGCAGCCTGACAGGGGGGTATGAAAAACTGTTTTTT.

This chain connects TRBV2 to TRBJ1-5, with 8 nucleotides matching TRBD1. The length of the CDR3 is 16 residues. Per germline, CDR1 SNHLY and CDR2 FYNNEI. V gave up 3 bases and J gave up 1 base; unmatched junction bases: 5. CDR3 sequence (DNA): TGTGCCAGCAGTGACCAGGGGGCCACGAGCAATCAGCCCCAGCATTTT. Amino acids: CASSDQGATSNQPQHF.

CDR3: CASTMTGRTQYF. As DNA, the CDR3 is TGTGCCAGCACTATGACAGGGCGTACGCAGTATTTT. The chain joins TRBV7-2 to TRBJ2-3; 7 positions match TRBD1. Trimming removed 7 bases from V and 8 bases from J; junction bases left unmatched: 6. CDR3 length: 12 residues. Germline V CDR1 and CDR2: SGHTA, FQGNSA.